The clone carrying this T cell receptor (beta chain) showed up many times. Its cognate antigen is unknown. From RNA, the CDR3 regions of TCR beta chains were amplified and sequenced. HTBI-primed RT-PCR formed the first round, and a multiplex PCR formed the second. TCRdb reprocessed the multiplex PCR reads with MiXCR, giving one entry per CDR3 protein. The sample includes approximately 480,000 distinct CDR3 sequences, about an eighth seen only once; the top ten take 9.8%. The V end was cut by 1 base, the J end by 4 bases, with 8 bases between. The CDR3 contains 14 residues. From germline, CDR1 is SNHLY and CDR2 FYNNEI. This sample stems from a study of Graves' ophthalmopathy and Graves' hyperthyroidism. At the level of the study: No treatment had been given when peripheral blood was collected at initial diagnosis.

The study's findings and limits: A 13-signature model separated ophthalmopathy from stable hyperthyroidism, reaching about 88% sensitivity and 81.08% specificity cross-validated.

The clonotype was recovered from a woman aged 25 to 39 with Graves' ophthalmopathy. V is TRBV2 and J is TRBJ1-5; D is undetermined. The sample comprised blood. In DNA form, the CDR3 reads TGTGCCAGCAGTGAAGACGGAATTAATCAGCCCCAGCATTTT. It is translated as CASSEDGINQPQHF.